These 22 T cell receptor beta chains were sequenced from one sample in a study of Ad26.COV2.S vaccination and SARS-CoV-2 variants. Stated treatment: around 19 received Ad26.COV2.S at low or high dose, single or two shots; about 5 received placebo; per-sample allocation not given. The study sampled participants on day 63 after the first vaccine or placebo injection. Measured with immunoSEQ multiplex PCR; TCRdb has only the in-frame clones, and not every one. The sample contains 500,000 or so clones, 70% to 90% of which appear only once. Sequences were derived from peripheral blood, sampled in a trial of Ad26.COV2.S vaccine versus placebo. The receptors come from a person aged 18 to 59 who received the Ad26.COV2.S COVID-19 vaccine or a placebo.

The chain links TRBV7-6 to TRBJ1-3, with D perhaps TRBD1 (5 bases). The V gene lost 6 bases and the J gene lost 0 bases, with 9 bases spanning the gap. The CDR3 has 14 amino acids. Germline V gives CDR1 SGHVS, CDR2 FNYEAQ. Here the CDR3 DNA reads TGTGCCAGCAGAATGGACATCTCTGGAAACACCATATATTTT. As protein: CASRMDISGNTIYF.

The rearrangement joins TRBV7-3 to TRBJ2-7, with D possibly TRBD2 on 6 matching bases. The V gene lost 2 bases and the J gene lost 6 bases, with 11 bases spanning the gap. The germline V gene encodes CDR1 SGHTA and CDR2 FQGTGA. The CDR3 loop spans 13 amino acids. The CDR3 is CASSLFPGGEQYF. CDR3 DNA: TGTGCCAGCAGCTTATTCCCCGGGGGCGAGCAGTACTTC.

In DNA form, the CDR3 reads TGTGCCAGTAGTATCCGACCTTCTAGCAATCAGCCCCAGCATTTT. Its translation is CASSIRPSSNQPQHF. This chain uses TRBV19 with TRBJ1-5; D is unresolved. Germline V lookup: CDR1 LNHDA, CDR2 SQIVND (reference sequence). Trimming removed 3 bases from V and 0 bases from J, with 9 bases in between. The CDR3 is made up of 15 amino acids.

This chain connects TRBV6-2 or TRBV6-3 to TRBJ2-7; TRBD2 agrees at 8 bases. Germline V lookup: CDR1 MNHEY, CDR2 SVGEGT. The CDR3 consists of 15 residues. With 3 bases clipped from V and 2 bases from J, the junction kept 6 bases outside the gene matches. CDR3 sequence reads: CASSYGNSGAYEQYF. CDR3 bases: TGTGCCAGCAGTTATGGAAATAGCGGGGCCTACGAGCAGTACTTC.

This clone came up a few times. One junction end does not reproduce the germline sequence, and a read error may be involved. The gene calls are TRBV7-7 and TRBJ2-5, with a weak D call TRBD2 (5 bases). The V gene's germline CDR1 is SSHAT and CDR2 FNYEAQ (reference sequence). This CDR3 contains 14 residues. The DNA of the CDR3 is TGTGCTAGCAGCCCGGACGGGATAGGGGAGACCCAGTACTTC. This gives the protein CASSPDGIGETQYF.

V is TRBV29-1 and J is TRBJ1-5; TRBD1 aligns across 8 bases. This CDR3 spans 13 amino acids. With V trimmed by 6 bases and J by 3 bases, 4 bases remained unmatched. The germline V gene encodes CDR1 SQVTM and CDR2 ANQGSEA. CDR3 in DNA: TGCAGCGTCGGACAGGGACTCAATCAGCCCCAGCATTTT. Protein sequence: CSVGQGLNQPQHF.

The table lists this clone with many counts. The chain links TRBV7-9 to TRBJ1-2, with D maybe TRBD1 (5 bases). The CDR3 runs 15 residues. Germline V gives CDR1 SEHNR, CDR2 FQNEAQ (reference sequence). V lost 5 bases and J 6 bases, leaving 19 bases between the germline ends. The CDR3, as DNA: TGTGCCAGCAGCCCGTTCTCGTCAGGGTACCATGGCTACACCTTC. Translation: CASSPFSSGYHGYTF.

V and J are TRBV11-1 and TRBJ2-7; D might be TRBD2 (6 bases). There are 14 residues in the CDR3. The ends were cut back, 7 bases at V and 6 bases at J, with 19 bases in the middle. CDR1 is SGHAT and CDR2 is FQDESV in the germline V gene (reference sequence). In DNA, the CDR3 is TGTGCCAGCACCACGGGGAGGAACAGAGGCGAGCAGTACTTC. It is translated as CASTTGRNRGEQYF.

This chain joins TRBV6-5 and TRBJ2-7, with D tentatively TRBD2 (7 bases). This CDR3 comprises 13 residues. Germline lookup yields CDR1 MNHEY and CDR2 SVGAGI. V was pared by 7 bases and J by 6 bases, with 16 bases between. CDR3 amino acids: CASKTGGQFEQYF. The CDR3 nucleotides read TGTGCCAGCAAAACGGGAGGACAGTTCGAGCAGTACTTC.

The chain uses TRBV28 and TRBJ2-3, with D unresolved. From germline, CDR1 is MDHEN and CDR2 SYDVKM. V lost 5 bases to trimming and J lost 2 bases, with 11 bases between them. This CDR3 region has 14 residues. This CDR3 is CASSLIPYTDTQYF. The DNA of the CDR3 is TGTGCCAGCAGTCTCATCCCCTACACAGATACGCAGTATTTT.

The chain combines TRBV7-2 with TRBJ2-1; the match to TRBD1 covers 7 bases. Germline assignment: CDR1 SGHTA and CDR2 FQGNSA. V lost 0 bases, J lost 0 bases, and 2 bases stayed unmatched. The CDR3 runs to 16 residues. The CDR3 sequence is CASSLAGQSSYNEQFF. In nucleotides, the CDR3 is TGTGCCAGCAGCTTAGCGGGACAGAGCTCCTACAATGAGCAGTTCTTC.

This clone was seen only a few times. The chain joins TRBV10-3 to TRBJ1-4; D might be TRBD1 (5 bases). Trimming pared 5 bases from V and 8 bases from J, leaving 9 bases between. In germline, CDR1 is ENHRY, CDR2 SYGVKD. The CDR3 consists of 12 residues. The CDR3 reads CAISLEGEKLFF. The CDR3 region has the DNA TGTGCCATCAGTCTTGAGGGGGAAAAACTGTTTTTT.

V usage is TRBV28 and J usage is TRBJ2-7; 13 bases map to TRBD2. Germline trimming cut 5 bases from V and 2 bases from J; bases unmatched to any gene: 9. Germline CDR1 MDHEN, CDR2 SYDVKM. The CDR3 is made up of 17 amino acids. In DNA, the CDR3 is TGTGCCAGCAGTCAAACCTCGGGACTAGCGGGACCCTACGAGCAGTACTTC. Translation gives CASSQTSGLAGPYEQYF.

The sample holds one count of this clone. This rearrangement joins TRBV10-3 to TRBJ1-2, with 7 bases lining up with TRBD1. In germline, CDR1 is ENHRY, CDR2 SYGVKD. The CDR3 is 17 residues long. After removal of 6 bases from V and 0 bases from J, the junction contained 13 bases not matched to a gene. CDR3 DNA: TGTGCCATCAGCGCCACCTCGGGACAGCGGACTAACTATGGCTACACCTTC. Protein sequence: CAISATSGQRTNYGYTF.

The J gene is TRBJ2-7, the V gene TRBV19, with a tentative D call TRBD2 (5 bases). Trimming left V 1 base short and J 1 base short, with 8 bases between. From germline, CDR1 is LNHDA and CDR2 SQIVND (reference sequence). The CDR3 is 14 amino acids. CDR3 DNA sequence: TGTGCCAGTAGTATAGGTACGGGATCCTACGAGCAGTACTTC. It specifies CASSIGTGSYEQYF. The whole variable domain, filled in from reference TRBV19 and TRBJ2-7, reads DGGITQSPKYLFRKEGQNVTLSCEQNLNHDAMYWYRQDPGQGLRLIYYSQIVNDFQKGDIAEGYSVSREKKESFPLTVTSAQKNPTAFYLCASSIGTGSYEQYFGPGTRLTVT.

This clone came up once. The chain couples TRBV5-1 to TRBJ2-5; possibly TRBD1 for D (5 bases). The V gene lost 4 bases and the J gene lost 5 bases, with 18 bases spanning the gap. The CDR3 extends over 15 amino acids. Germline values: CDR1 SGHRS, CDR2 YFSETQ. The CDR3 here is CASSLRAGNFETQYF. The CDR3 DNA reads as TGCGCCAGCAGCCTCCGTGCAGGGAATTTTGAGACCCAGTACTTC.

The CDR3 nucleotides read TGCGCCAGCAGGGCGAACAGGGGGACTGAAGCTTTCTTT. Its translation is CASRANRGTEAFF. V and J are TRBV10-2 and TRBJ1-1, with 8 bases identical to TRBD1. This CDR3 comprises 13 residues. The V segment lost 6 bases and the J segment 5 bases; nucleotides outside the gene matches: 5. Germline V gene data show CDR1 as WSHSY and CDR2 as SAAADI.

In DNA form, the CDR3 reads TGCGCCAGCAGCTTGGCAGAGAAATCCTACAATGAGCAGTTCTTC. The encoded protein is CASSLAEKSYNEQFF. The chain carries TRBV5-1 and TRBJ2-1; no reliable D call. Trimming stripped 0 bases from V and 1 base from J, with 8 bases between. The CDR3 loop spans 15 amino acids. Looked up from germline, CDR1 is SGHRS and CDR2 is YFSETQ.

Only one count was recorded for this clone. This chain uses TRBV5-1 with TRBJ1-4, with no clear D. V was shortened by 7 bases and J by 0 bases, with 13 bases between the two germline ends. This CDR3 has 15 residues. Germline V gene lookup returns CDR1 SGHRS and CDR2 YFSETQ. As DNA, the CDR3 is TGCGCCAGCCGGCGGGGAGAAGCAACTAATGAAAAACTGTTTTTT. Encoded protein: CASRRGEATNEKLFF.

The gene calls are TRBV5-4 and TRBJ2-2; 7 nucleotides match TRBD1. The CDR3 is made up of 15 amino acids. The J segment lost 3 bases and the V segment lost 4 bases, leaving 6 bases of the junction unmatched. CDR1 is SGHNT, CDR2 YYREEE, per germline (reference sequence). This CDR3 is CASSPRQGDTGELFF. Written as DNA, the CDR3 is TGTGCCAGCAGCCCCCGACAGGGCGACACCGGGGAGCTGTTTTTT.

The chain uses TRBV3-1 (or the pseudogene TRBV3-2) and TRBJ1-3, with D perhaps matching TRBD1 (5 bases). Germline values: CDR1 LGHDT, CDR2 YNNKEL (reference sequence). The CDR3 is made up of 15 amino acids. Trimming took 5 bases from V and 5 from J, leaving 16 bases between them. The CDR3 nucleotides are TGTGCCAGCAGCATAACCGGGACGGCGAGAAACACCATATATTTT. Amino acid sequence: CASSITGTARNTIYF.

V is TRBV28 and J is TRBJ2-7; tentatively, D is TRBD2 (6 bases). The CDR3 loop spans 12 amino acids. Germline lookup yields CDR1 MDHEN and CDR2 SYDVKM. In nucleotides, the CDR3 is TGTGCCAGCAGCGAGACTAGAGAGGGGCTTCAAGTC. Its translation is CASSETREGLQV.